A selection of T cell receptor beta chains follows, all from one sample in a study of CD8+CD57+ T cells in acquired aplastic anemia. TCRdb re-analysed the reads in MiXCR, keeping a single row per CDR3 protein. The sample carries hundreds of thousands of distinct CDR3 sequences, less than 35% recorded once. Sequencing was carried out using sorted CD4+, CD8+, or CD8+CD57+ T cells (not recorded which) from PBMCs. The source of these receptors is a human donor with aplastic anemia. Each CDR3 is given with its conserved first and last residue. For some rows the clone size is stated as once, few or many, or as a class when expanded; others skip it.

V	J	size	CDR3
TRBV19	TRBJ1-4	few	CASSMAREGNNEKLFF
TRBV12-3/TRBV12-4	TRBJ2-7	-	CASSYTFLYEQYF
TRBV11-2	TRBJ2-5	-	CASSIGRGSLVGETQYF
TRBV20-1	TRBJ1-5	-	CSARRSNQPRHF
TRBV6-5	TRBJ1-3	-	CASTTDPGNTIYF
TRBV19	TRBJ1-3	many	CASSISFSGTGNTIYF
TRBV2	TRBJ2-7	-	CASSYGLGPYYEQYF
TRBV2	TRBJ1-5	many	CASSEQVINQPQHF
TRBV10-3	TRBJ2-7	-	CAISESTMGTYEQYF
TRBV6-1	TRBJ1-6	-	CASSLNPPGHPNSPLHF
TRBV11-1	TRBJ1-5	-	CASSPGGGVGNQPQHF
TRBV5-6	TRBJ1-2	-	CASSINTRNHGYTF
TRBV19	TRBJ2-7	many	CASSNVGSYEQYF
TRBV25-1	TRBJ2-5	many	CATLDRGRGETQYF
TRBV25-1	TRBJ2-3	-	CASADWGGGGDTQYF
TRBV19	TRBJ2-7	many	CASSMGRGEEQYF
TRBV2	TRBJ1-4	-	CASSEALGRSGEKLFF
TRBV15	TRBJ1-3	many	CATSRDPPMSSGNTIYF
TRBV19	TRBJ1-2	many	CASRSPDSYGYTF
TRBV9	TRBJ2-2	-	CASSKGSANTGELFF
TRBV29-1	TRBJ1-1	few	CSVKEWSPLGQGRTMNTEAFF
TRBV7-2	TRBJ1-3	-	CASSLVAGGNTIYF
TRBV2	TRBJ1-1	many	CARGGNTEAFF
TRBV6-1	TRBJ2-3	-	CASSGTSGRAYSTDTQYF
TRBV29-1	TRBJ2-1	once	CSAEAYNEQFF
TRBV19	TRBJ2-5	-	CASSMSGEETQYF